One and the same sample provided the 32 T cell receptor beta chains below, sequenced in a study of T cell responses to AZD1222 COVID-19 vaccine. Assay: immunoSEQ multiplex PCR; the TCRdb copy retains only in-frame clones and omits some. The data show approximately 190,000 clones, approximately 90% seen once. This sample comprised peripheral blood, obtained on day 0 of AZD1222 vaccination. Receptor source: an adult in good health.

CDR3: CATSDGDLPYEQYF. Written as DNA, the CDR3 is TGTGCCACCAGTGACGGGGATCTTCCGTACGAGCAGTACTTC. The chain recombines TRBV24-1 with TRBJ2-7, with D maybe TRBD2 (5 bases). The CDR3 contains 14 residues. CDR1 is KGHDR and CDR2 is SFDVKD in the germline V gene. Trimming removed 4 bases from V and 4 bases from J, with 13 bases in between.

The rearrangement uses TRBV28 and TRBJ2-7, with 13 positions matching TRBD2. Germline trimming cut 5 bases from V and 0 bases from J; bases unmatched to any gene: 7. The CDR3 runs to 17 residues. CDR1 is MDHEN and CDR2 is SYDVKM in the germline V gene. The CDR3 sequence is CASSILGLAGTSYEQYF. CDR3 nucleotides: TGTGCCAGCAGTATATTGGGACTAGCGGGAACCTCCTACGAGCAGTACTTC.

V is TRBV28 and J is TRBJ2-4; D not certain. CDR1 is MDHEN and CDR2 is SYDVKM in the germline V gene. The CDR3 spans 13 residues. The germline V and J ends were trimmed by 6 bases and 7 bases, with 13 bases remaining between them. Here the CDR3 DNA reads TGTGCCAGCAGCCGATCCGACTGGAACATTCAGTACTTC. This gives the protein CASSRSDWNIQYF.

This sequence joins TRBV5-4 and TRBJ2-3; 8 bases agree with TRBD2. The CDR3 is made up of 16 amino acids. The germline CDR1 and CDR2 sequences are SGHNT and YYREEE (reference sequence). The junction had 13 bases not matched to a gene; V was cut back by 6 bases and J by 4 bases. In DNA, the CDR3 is TGTGCCAGCAACTGGGGCGGGGGGCCCGGGGCAGATACGCAGTATTTT. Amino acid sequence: CASNWGGGPGADTQYF.

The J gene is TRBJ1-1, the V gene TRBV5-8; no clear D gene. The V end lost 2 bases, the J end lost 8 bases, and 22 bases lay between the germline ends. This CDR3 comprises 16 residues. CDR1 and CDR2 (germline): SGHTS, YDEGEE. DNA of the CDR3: TGTGCCAGCAGCTTATCTTTTCGGGGAAATGACCCCGAAGCTTTCTTT. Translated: CASSLSFRGNDPEAFF.

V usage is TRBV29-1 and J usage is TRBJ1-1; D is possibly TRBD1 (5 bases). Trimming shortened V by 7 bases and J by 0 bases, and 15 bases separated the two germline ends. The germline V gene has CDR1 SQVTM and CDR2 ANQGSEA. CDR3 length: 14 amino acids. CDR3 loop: CSGRVPFMNTEAFF. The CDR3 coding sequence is TGCAGCGGCAGGGTCCCTTTTATGAACACTGAAGCTTTCTTT.

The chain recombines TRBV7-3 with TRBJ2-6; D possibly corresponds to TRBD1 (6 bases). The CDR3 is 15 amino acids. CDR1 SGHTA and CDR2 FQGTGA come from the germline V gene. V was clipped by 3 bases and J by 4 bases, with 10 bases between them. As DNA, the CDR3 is TGTGCCAGCAGCTTGCAGGGGACCGGGGCCAACGTCCTGACTTTC. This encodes CASSLQGTGANVLTF.

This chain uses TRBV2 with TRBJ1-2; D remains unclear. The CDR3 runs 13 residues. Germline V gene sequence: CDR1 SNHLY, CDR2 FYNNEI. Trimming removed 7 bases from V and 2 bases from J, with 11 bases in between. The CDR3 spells CASIWTGNYGYTF. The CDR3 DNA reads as TGTGCCAGCATTTGGACGGGGAACTATGGCTACACCTTC. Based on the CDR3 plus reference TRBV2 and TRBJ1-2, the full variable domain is EPEVTQTPSHQVTQMGQEVILRCVPISNHLYFYWYRQILGQKVEFLVSFYNNEISEKSEIFDDQFSVERPDGSNFTLKIRSTKLEDSAMYFCASIWTGNYGYTFGSGTRLTVV.

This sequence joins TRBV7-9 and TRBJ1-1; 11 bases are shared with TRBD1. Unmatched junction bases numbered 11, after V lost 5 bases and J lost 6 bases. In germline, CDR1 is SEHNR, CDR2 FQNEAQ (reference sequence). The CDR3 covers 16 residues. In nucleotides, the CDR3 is TGTGCCAGCAGCATCGGGACAGGGGGGAATAGGGCTGAAGCTTTCTTT. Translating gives CASSIGTGGNRAEAFF.

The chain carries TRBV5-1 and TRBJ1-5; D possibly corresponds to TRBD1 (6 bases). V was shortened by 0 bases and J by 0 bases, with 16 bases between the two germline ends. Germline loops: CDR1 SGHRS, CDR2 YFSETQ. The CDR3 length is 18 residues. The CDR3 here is CASSLVTGLPYSNQPQHF. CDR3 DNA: TGCGCCAGCAGCTTGGTTACAGGGCTCCCTTATAGCAATCAGCCCCAGCATTTT.

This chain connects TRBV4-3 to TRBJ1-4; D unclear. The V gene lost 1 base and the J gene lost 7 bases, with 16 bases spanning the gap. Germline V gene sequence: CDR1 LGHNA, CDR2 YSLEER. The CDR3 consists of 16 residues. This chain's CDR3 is CASSQAQREGSEKLFF. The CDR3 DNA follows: TGCGCCAGCAGCCAAGCGCAACGGGAAGGGAGTGAAAAACTGTTTTTT.

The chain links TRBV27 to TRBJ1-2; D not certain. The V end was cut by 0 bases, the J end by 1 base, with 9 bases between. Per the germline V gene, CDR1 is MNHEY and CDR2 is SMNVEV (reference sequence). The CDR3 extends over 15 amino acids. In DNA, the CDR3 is TGTGCCAGCAGTTTATCGTGGGGATTTAACTATGGCTACACCTTC. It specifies CASSLSWGFNYGYTF.

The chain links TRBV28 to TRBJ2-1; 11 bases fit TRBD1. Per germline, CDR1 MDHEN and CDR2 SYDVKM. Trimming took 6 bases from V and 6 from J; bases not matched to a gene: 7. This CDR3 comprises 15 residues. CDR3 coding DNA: TGTGCCAGCAGCCGTCCCGGGACAGGGGGCAATGAGCAGTTCTTC. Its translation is CASSRPGTGGNEQFF. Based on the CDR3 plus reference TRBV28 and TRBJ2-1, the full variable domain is DVKVTQSSRYLVKRTGEKVFLECVQDMDHENMFWYRQDPGLGLRLIYFSYDVKMKEKGDIPEGYSVSREKKERFSLILESASTNQTSMYLCASSRPGTGGNEQFFGPGTRLTVL.

The CDR3 DNA sequence: TGTGCCAGTAGGACGTCGGGGTTAGAGACCCAGTACTTC. Protein product: CASRTSGLETQYF. The chain combines TRBV19 with TRBJ2-5; D possibly corresponds to TRBD2 (5 bases). The CDR3 covers 13 residues. Trimming took off 6 bases at V and 4 bases at J, with 12 bases between the two ends. CDR1 LNHDA and CDR2 SQIVND come from the germline V gene (reference sequence).

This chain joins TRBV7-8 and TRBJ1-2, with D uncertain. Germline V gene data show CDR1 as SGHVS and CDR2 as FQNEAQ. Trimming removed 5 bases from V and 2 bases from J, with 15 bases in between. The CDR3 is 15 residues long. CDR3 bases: TGTGCCAGCAGCCCGATGGACGGAAGAAACTATGGCTACACCTTC. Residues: CASSPMDGRNYGYTF.

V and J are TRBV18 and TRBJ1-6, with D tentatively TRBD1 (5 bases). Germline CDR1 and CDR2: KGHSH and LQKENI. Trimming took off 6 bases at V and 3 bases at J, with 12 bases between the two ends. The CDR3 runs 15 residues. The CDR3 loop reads CASSQPGNYNSPLHF. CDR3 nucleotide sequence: TGTGCCAGCTCTCAACCAGGGAACTATAATTCACCCCTCCACTTT.

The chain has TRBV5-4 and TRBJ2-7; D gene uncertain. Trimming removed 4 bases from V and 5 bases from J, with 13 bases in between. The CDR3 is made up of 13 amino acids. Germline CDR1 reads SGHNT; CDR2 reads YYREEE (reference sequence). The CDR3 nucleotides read TGTGCCAGCAGCCCTAGGATCAGTAACGAGCAGTACTTC. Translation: CASSPRISNEQYF.

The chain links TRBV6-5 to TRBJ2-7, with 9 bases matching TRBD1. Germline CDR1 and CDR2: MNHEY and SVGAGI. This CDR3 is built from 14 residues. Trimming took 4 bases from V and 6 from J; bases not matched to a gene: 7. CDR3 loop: CASSSDRGFSEQYF. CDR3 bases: TGTGCCAGCAGTTCGGACAGGGGTTTCTCCGAGCAGTACTTC.

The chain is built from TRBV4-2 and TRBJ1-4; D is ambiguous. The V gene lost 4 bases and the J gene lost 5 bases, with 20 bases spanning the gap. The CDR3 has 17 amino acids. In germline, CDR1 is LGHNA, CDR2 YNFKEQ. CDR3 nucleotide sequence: TGTGCCAGCAGCCCCGCACTATCCCGGGGTCAAAATGAAAAACTGTTTTTT. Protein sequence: CASSPALSRGQNEKLFF.

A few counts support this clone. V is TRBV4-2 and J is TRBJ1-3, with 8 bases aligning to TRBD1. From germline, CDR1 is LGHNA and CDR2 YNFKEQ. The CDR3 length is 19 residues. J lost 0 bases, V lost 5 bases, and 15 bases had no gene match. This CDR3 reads CASSVSAGQGALSGNTIYF. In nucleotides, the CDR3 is TGTGCCAGCAGCGTGAGTGCAGGTCAGGGGGCCCTCTCTGGAAACACCATATATTTT.

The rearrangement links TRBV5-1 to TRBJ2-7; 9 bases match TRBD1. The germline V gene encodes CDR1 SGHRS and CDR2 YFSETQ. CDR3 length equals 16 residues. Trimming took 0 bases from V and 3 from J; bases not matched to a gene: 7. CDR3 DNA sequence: TGCGCCAGCAGCTTGGCAGGACAGGGGCTATACTACGAGCAGTACTTC. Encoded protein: CASSLAGQGLYYEQYF.

CDR3 nucleotide sequence: TGTGCCACCAGTGATAGTCCAGGGGACACCGGGGAGCTGTTTTTT. Its translation is CATSDSPGDTGELFF. The rearrangement uses TRBV24-1 and TRBJ2-2; TRBD1 is a possible D gene (6 bases). CDR1 and CDR2 from the germline V gene are KGHDR and SFDVKD. V was cut by 3 bases and J by 3 bases, with 10 bases left in between. The CDR3 contains 15 residues.

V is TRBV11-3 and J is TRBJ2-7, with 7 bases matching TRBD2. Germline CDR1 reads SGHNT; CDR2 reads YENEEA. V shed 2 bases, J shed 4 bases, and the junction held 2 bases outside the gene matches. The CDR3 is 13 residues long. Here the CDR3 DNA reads TGTGCCAGCAGCTTACACGGGGGGTACGAGCAGTACTTC. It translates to CASSLHGGYEQYF.

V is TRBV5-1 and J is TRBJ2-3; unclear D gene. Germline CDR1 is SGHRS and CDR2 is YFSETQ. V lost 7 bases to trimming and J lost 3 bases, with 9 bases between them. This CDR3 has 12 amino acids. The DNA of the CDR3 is TGCGCCAGCGGAGTGACGACAGATACGCAGTATTTT. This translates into CASGVTTDTQYF. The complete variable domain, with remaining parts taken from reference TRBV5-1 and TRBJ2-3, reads KAGVTQTPRYLIKTRGQQVTLSCSPISGHRSVSWYQQTPGQGLQFLFEYFSETQRNKGNFPGRFSGRQFSNSRSEMNVSTLELGDSALYLCASGVTTDTQYFGPGTRLTVL.

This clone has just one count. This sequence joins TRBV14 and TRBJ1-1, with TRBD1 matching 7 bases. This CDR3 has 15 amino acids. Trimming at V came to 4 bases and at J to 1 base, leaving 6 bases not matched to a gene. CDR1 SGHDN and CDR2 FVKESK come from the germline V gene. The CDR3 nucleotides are TGTGCCAGCAGCCTCCGGACAGGAAGGAACACTGAAGCTTTCTTT. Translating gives CASSLRTGRNTEAFF.

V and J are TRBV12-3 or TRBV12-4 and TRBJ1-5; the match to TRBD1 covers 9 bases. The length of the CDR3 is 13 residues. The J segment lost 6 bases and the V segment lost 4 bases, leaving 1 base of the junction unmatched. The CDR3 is CASSSTGGQPQHF. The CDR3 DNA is TGTGCCAGCAGTTCGACAGGGGGTCAGCCCCAGCATTTT.

The CDR3 is CASSKTGSETQYF. As DNA, the CDR3 is TGTGCCAGTAGTAAAACAGGGTCAGAGACCCAGTACTTC. The rearrangement joins TRBV19 to TRBJ2-5; a possible D gene is TRBD1 (6 bases). The ends were cut back, 4 bases at V and 4 bases at J, with 10 bases in the middle. The CDR3 spans 13 residues. Germline V CDR1 and CDR2: LNHDA, SQIVND (reference sequence).

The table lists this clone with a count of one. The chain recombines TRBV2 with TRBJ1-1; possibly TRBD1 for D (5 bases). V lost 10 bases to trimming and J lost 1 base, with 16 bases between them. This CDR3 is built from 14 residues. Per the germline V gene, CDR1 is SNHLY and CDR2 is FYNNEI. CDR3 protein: CAILDSRANTEAFF. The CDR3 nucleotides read TGTGCCATCCTAGACAGCCGTGCGAACACTGAAGCTTTCTTT. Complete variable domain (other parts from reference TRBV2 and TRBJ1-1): EPEVTQTPSHQVTQMGQEVILRCVPISNHLYFYWYRQILGQKVEFLVSFYNNEISEKSEIFDDQFSVERPDGSNFTLKIRSTKLEDSAMYFCAILDSRANTEAFFGQGTRLTVV.

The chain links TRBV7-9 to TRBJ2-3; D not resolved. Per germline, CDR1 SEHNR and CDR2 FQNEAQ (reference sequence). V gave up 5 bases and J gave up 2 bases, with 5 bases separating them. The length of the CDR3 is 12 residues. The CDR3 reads CASSRDTDTQYF. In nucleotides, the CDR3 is TGTGCCAGCAGCAGGGACACAGATACGCAGTATTTT.

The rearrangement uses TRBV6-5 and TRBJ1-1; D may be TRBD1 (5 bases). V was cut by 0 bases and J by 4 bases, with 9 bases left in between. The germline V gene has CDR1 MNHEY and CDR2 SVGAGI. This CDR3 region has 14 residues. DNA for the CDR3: TGTGCCAGCAGTTACTCGGCAGGGCGCACTGAAGCTTTCTTT. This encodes CASSYSAGRTEAFF.

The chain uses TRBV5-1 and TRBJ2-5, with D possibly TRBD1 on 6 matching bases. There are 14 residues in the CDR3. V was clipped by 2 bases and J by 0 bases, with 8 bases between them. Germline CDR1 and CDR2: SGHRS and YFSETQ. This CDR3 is CASSLNRDQETQYF. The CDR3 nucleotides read TGCGCCAGCAGCTTAAACAGGGACCAAGAGACCCAGTACTTC. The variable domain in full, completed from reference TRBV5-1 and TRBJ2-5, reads KAGVTQTPRYLIKTRGQQVTLSCSPISGHRSVSWYQQTPGQGLQFLFEYFSETQRNKGNFPGRFSGRQFSNSRSEMNVSTLELGDSALYLCASSLNRDQETQYFGPGTRLLVL.

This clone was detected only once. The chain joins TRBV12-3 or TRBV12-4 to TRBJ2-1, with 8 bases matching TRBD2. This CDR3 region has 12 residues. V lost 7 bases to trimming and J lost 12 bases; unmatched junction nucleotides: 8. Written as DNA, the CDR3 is TGTGCCAGCACCCCTTCCGGGGGGGGGCAGTTCTTC. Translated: CASTPSGGGQFF.